The clone carrying this T cell receptor (beta chain) occurred once. This sample was taken from a study of blood T cell repertoires in COVID-19. This CDR3 contains 13 residues. The V and J ends lost 4 bases and 8 bases respectively, with 12 bases between them. CDR1 and CDR2 from the germline V gene are MNHEY and SMNVEV (reference sequence). TCRdb's table, derived via immunoSEQ multiplex PCR, lists solely in-frame clones and lacks some. Of about 270,000 clones listed, about 86% were seen once; the top ten hold roughly 12%. The chain employs TRBV27 and TRBJ2-1, with TRBD2 as a possible D gene (6 bases). Sequencing was carried out using peripheral blood. The origin of this receptor is a woman aged 25 to 39 with COVID-19, enrolled during active disease. CDR3 bases: TGTGCCAGCAGTTCTCAGGCGGGGTATGAGCAGTTCTTC. Its translation is CASSSQAGYEQFF.